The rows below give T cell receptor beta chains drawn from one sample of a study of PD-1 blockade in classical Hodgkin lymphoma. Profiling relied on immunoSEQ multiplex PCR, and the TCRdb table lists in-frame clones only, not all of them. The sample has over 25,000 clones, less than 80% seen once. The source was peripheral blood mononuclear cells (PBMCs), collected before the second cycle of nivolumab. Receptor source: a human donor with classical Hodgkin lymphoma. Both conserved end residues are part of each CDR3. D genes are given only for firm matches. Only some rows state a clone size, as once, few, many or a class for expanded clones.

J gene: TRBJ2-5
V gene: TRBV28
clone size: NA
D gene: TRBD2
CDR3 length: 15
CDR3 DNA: TGTGCCAGCAGTGGACTAGCGGGGGGGCCGGAGACCCAGTACTTC
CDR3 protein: CASSGLAGGPETQYF

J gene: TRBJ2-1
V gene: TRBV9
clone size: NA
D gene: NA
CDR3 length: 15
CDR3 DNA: TGTGCCAGCAGCCGCGGGGCCAGCTCCTACAATGAGCAGTTCTTC
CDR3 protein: CASSRGASSYNEQFF

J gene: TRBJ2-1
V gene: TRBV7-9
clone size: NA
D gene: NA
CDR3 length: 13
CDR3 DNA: TGTGCCAGCAGCTTAGCAGGGCTCAATGAGCAGTTCTTC
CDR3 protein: CASSLAGLNEQFF

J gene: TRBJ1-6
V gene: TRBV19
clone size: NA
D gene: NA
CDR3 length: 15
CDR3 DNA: TGTGCCAGTAGCATAACAGAGCGAATTAATTCACCCCTCCACTTT
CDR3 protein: CASSITERINSPLHF

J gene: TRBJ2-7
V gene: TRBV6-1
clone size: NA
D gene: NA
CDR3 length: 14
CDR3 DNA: TGTGCCAGCAGTGAAGTTTTACGAGCCTACGAGCAGTACTTC
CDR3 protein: CASSEVLRAYEQYF

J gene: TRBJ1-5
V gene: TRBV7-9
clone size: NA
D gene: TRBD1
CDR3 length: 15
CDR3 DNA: TGTGCCAGCAGCCAAGATGGACAGGGTAGTCAGCCCCAGCATTTT
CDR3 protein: CASSQDGQGSQPQHF

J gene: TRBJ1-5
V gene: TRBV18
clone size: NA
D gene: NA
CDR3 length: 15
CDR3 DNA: TGTGCCAGCTCACCCTCGGGGGCAGGCAATCAGCCCCAGCATTTT
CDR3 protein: CASSPSGAGNQPQHF

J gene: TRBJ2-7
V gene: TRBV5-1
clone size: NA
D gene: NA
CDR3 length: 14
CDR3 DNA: TGCGCCAGCAGCTCCTCCGACAGCTCCTACGAGCAGTACTTC
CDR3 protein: CASSSSDSSYEQYF

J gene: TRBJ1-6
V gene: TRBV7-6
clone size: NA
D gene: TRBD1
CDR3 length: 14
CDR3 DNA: TGTGCCAGCAGCACGGAACAGGGGAATTCACCCCTCCACTTT
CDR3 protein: CASSTEQGNSPLHF

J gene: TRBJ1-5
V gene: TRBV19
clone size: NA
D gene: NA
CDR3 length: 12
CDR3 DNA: TGTGCCAGTAGTCTGTACACGGGGCCCCAGCATTTT
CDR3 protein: CASSLYTGPQHF

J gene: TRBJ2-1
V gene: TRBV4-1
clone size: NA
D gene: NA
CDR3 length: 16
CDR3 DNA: TGCGCCAGCAGCCAAGATGAAGGGGACCCCTACAATGAGCAGTTCTTC
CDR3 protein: CASSQDEGDPYNEQFF

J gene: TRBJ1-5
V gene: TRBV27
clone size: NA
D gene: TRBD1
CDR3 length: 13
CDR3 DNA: TGTGCCAGCAGGACAGGGGACACTCAGCCCCAGCATTTT
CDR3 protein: CASRTGDTQPQHF

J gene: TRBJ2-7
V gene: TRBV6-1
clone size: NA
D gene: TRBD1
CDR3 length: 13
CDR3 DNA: TGTGCCACCCGGTTCGGGACAGACTACGAGCAGTACTTC
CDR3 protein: CATRFGTDYEQYF

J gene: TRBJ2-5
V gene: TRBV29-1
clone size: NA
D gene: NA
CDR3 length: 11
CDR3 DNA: TGCAGCGTAGCGGAGGGGGAGACCCAGTACTTC
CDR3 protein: CSVAEGETQYF

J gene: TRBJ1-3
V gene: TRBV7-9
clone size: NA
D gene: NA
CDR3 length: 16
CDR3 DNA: TGTGCCAGCAGACCAAGCAAGAATTATAACCGGGACACCATATATTTT
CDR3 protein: CASRPSKNYNRDTIYF

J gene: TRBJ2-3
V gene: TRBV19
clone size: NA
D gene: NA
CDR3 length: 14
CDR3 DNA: TGTGCCAGTAGTATAAGCGGTAGCACAGATACGCAGTATTTT
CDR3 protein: CASSISGSTDTQYF

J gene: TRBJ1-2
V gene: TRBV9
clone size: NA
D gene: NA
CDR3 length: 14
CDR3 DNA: TGTGCCAGCAGCGTCCCAGGGTCGACCTATGGCTACACCTTC
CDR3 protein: CASSVPGSTYGYTF

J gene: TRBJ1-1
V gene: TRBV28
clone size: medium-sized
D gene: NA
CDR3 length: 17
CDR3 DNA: TGTGCCAGCAGTTTAGAAGAGGGGGGTGCCATGAACACTGAAGCTTTCTTT
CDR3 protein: CASSLEEGGAMNTEAFF

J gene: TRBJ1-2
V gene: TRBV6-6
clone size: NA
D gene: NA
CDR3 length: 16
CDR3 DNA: TGTGCCAGCAGTCCAGAGACAGTATACCTATCTCTGGGCTACACCTTC
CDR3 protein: CASSPETVYLSLGYTF

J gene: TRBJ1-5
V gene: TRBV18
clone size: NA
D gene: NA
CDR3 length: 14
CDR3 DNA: TGTGCCAGCTCAACAACCGGGGCTAATCAGCCCCAGCATTTT
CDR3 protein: CASSTTGANQPQHF

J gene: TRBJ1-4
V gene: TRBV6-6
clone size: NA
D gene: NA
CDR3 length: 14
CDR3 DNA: TGTGCCAGCAGTTATCCAGGGAAGGGTGAAAAACTGTTTTTT
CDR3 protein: CASSYPGKGEKLFF

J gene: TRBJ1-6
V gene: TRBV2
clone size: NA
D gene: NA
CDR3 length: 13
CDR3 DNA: TGTGCCAGCAGTCCCGACAGGAATTCACCCCTCCACTTT
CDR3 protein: CASSPDRNSPLHF

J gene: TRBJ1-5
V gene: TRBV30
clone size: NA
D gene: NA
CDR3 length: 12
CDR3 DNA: TGTGCCTGGAGTGTACTCAATCAGCCCCAGCATTTT
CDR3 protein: CAWSVLNQPQHF

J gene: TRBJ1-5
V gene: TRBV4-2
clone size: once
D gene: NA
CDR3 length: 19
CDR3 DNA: TGTGCCAGCAGCCAAGATACCGGCAGGGGAGCCGATGTGGATCAGCCCCAGCATTTT
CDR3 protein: CASSQDTGRGADVDQPQHF

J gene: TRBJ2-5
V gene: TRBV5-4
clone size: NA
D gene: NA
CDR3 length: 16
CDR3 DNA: TGTGCCAGCAGCTCCTCGGGGGCGGGTCTTCGAGAGACCCAGTACTTC
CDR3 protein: CASSSSGAGLRETQYF

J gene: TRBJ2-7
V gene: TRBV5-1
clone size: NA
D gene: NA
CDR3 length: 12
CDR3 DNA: TGCGCCAGCAGCCCACAGGCCTACGAGCAGTACTTC
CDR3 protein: CASSPQAYEQYF

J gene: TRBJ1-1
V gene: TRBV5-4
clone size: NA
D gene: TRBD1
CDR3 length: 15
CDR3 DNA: TGTGCCAGCAGCTCGGCGGACAGGGGTAACACTGAAGCTTTCTTT
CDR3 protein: CASSSADRGNTEAFF

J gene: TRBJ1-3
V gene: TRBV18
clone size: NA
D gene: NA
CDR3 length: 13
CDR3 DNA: TGTGCCAGCTCGCCAAACGACAGAAACACCATATATTTT
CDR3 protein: CASSPNDRNTIYF

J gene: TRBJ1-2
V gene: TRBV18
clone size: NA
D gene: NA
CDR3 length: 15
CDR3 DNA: TGTGCCAGCTCACCACCGGTATCGGAGGCCTATGGCTACACCTTC
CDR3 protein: CASSPPVSEAYGYTF

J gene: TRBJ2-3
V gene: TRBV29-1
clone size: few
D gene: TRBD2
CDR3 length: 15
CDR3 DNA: TGCAGCACCGACGGGGGGGCAGGGAGAGGTGATACGCAGTATTTT
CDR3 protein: CSTDGGAGRGDTQYF

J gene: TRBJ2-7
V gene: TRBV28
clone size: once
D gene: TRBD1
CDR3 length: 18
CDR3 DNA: TGTGCCAGCAGTTCCCTCCTCCTGCTCGGACAGGGGTCCTACGAGCAGTACTTC
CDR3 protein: CASSSLLLLGQGSYEQYF

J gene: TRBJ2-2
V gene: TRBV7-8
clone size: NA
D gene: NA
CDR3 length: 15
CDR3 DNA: TGTGCCAGCAGCTTAGTCGGGACAAACACCGGGGAGCTGTTTTTT
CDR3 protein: CASSLVGTNTGELFF

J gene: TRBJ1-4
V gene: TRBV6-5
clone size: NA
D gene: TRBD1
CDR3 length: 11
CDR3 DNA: TGTGCCAGCAGTTACTACGGGACAGTTTTTTTT
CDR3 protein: CASSYYGTVFF